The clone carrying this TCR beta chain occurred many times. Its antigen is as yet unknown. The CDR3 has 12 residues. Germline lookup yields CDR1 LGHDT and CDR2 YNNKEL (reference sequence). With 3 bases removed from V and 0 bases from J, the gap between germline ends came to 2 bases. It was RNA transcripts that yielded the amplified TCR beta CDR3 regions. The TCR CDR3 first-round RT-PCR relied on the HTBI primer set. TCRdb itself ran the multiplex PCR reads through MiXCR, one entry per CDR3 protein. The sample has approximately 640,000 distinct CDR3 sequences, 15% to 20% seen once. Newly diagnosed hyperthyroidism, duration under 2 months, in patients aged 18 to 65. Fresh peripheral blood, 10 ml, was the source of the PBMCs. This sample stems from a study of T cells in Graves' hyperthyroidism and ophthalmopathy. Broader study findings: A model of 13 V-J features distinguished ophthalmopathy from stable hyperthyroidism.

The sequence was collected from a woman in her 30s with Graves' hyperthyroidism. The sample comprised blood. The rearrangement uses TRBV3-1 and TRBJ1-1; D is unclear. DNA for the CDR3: TGTGCCAGCAGCCATTTGAACACTGAAGCTTTCTTT. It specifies CASSHLNTEAFF.